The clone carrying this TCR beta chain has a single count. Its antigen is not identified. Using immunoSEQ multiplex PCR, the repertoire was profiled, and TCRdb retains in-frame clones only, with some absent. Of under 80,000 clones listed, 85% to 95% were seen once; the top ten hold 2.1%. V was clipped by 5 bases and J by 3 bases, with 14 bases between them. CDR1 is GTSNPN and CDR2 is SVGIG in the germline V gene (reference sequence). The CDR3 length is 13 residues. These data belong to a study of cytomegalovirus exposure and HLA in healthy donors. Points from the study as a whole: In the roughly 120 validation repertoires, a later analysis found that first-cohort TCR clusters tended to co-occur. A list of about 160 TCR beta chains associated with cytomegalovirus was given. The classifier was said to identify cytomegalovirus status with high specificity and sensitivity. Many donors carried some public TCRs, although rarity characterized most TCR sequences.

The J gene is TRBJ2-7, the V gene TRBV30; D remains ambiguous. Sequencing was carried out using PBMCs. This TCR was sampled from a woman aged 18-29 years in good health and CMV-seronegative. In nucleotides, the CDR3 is TGTGCCTGGGACGAAGCTTGGAGCTACGAGCAGTACTTC. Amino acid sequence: CAWDEAWSYEQYF.